The rows below give T cell receptor beta chains drawn from one sample of a study of blood T cell repertoires in COVID-19. Clones were read by immunoSEQ multiplex PCR, and TCRdb kept only the in-frame ones, dropping some. The sample lists about 220,000 clones, 82% seen once, with over 4% in the top ten. The sequenced sample was peripheral blood. Every receptor here comes from a woman aged 70-85 years with COVID-19, enrolled during active disease. Both conserved end residues are trimmed from each CDR3. Each record gives: clone size, V gene, J gene, CDR3 protein. Size tells how often a clone was seen (once, few, many) or the class of an expanded clone, and some rows leave it out.

abundance: -; v_gene: TRBV10-1; j_gene: TRBJ2-7; CDR3aa: ASIPGGTEDAYEQY
abundance: -; v_gene: TRBV7-9; j_gene: TRBJ2-7; CDR3aa: ASSLGQGMYEQY
abundance: -; v_gene: TRBV2; j_gene: TRBJ1-5; CDR3aa: ASSGQGAHQPQH
abundance: -; v_gene: TRBV4-3; j_gene: TRBJ2-1; CDR3aa: ASSPGTSGRNEQF
abundance: -; v_gene: TRBV9; j_gene: TRBJ2-1; CDR3aa: ASSAQGAVYNEQF
abundance: once; v_gene: TRBV5-1; j_gene: TRBJ2-3; CDR3aa: ASSRPTDASTDTQY
abundance: -; v_gene: TRBV4-1; j_gene: TRBJ2-2; CDR3aa: ASSQASNSGELF
abundance: -; v_gene: TRBV2; j_gene: TRBJ2-7; CDR3aa: ASSDVAGGYEQY
abundance: -; v_gene: TRBV7-8; j_gene: TRBJ2-7; CDR3aa: ASSTGLADNKY
abundance: -; v_gene: TRBV7-8; j_gene: TRBJ1-2; CDR3aa: ASSLLSGGNYGYT
abundance: -; v_gene: TRBV12-3/TRBV12-4; j_gene: TRBJ2-5; CDR3aa: ASRPGLQETQY
abundance: -; v_gene: TRBV7-2; j_gene: TRBJ2-1; CDR3aa: ASSFRDSYNEQF
abundance: few; v_gene: TRBV6-5; j_gene: TRBJ2-5; CDR3aa: ASSYSTAGIQETQY
abundance: -; v_gene: TRBV18; j_gene: TRBJ1-5; CDR3aa: ASSRGGSQPQH
abundance: -; v_gene: TRBV21-1; j_gene: TRBJ2-1; CDR3aa: ASSKEHISRDRGDNEQF
abundance: -; v_gene: TRBV18; j_gene: TRBJ1-1; CDR3aa: ASSPSGARTEAF
abundance: -; v_gene: TRBV6-6; j_gene: TRBJ2-3; CDR3aa: ASSRYGQGGTSGRMDTQY
abundance: -; v_gene: TRBV7-9; j_gene: TRBJ2-2; CDR3aa: ASSLHVPRTGITGELF
abundance: -; v_gene: TRBV27; j_gene: TRBJ1-6; CDR3aa: ASSTNRGQFSPLH
abundance: -; v_gene: TRBV6-2/TRBV6-3; j_gene: TRBJ1-5; CDR3aa: ASSYSIGVYQPQH
abundance: -; v_gene: TRBV7-2; j_gene: TRBJ1-5; CDR3aa: ASSLERGRNQPQH
abundance: once; v_gene: TRBV12-3/TRBV12-4; j_gene: TRBJ2-7; CDR3aa: ASAASGTYEQY
abundance: -; v_gene: TRBV6-5; j_gene: TRBJ1-5; CDR3aa: ASSSDRLGSQH
abundance: -; v_gene: TRBV11-2; j_gene: TRBJ2-7; CDR3aa: ASSLGPASYEQY
abundance: once; v_gene: TRBV6-5; j_gene: TRBJ1-2; CDR3aa: ASLPGTGDNHGYT
abundance: -; v_gene: TRBV29-1; j_gene: TRBJ2-3; CDR3aa: SVIDGGRTDTQY
abundance: -; v_gene: TRBV5-4; j_gene: TRBJ2-1; CDR3aa: ASSAQAGSTYNEQF
abundance: -; v_gene: TRBV6-2/TRBV6-3; j_gene: TRBJ1-5; CDR3aa: ASSSFGGLNQPQH
abundance: -; v_gene: TRBV13; j_gene: TRBJ1-3; CDR3aa: ASREGQLSGNTIY
abundance: -; v_gene: TRBV5-1; j_gene: TRBJ1-1; CDR3aa: ASSLAQGRVTEAF
abundance: once; v_gene: TRBV19; j_gene: TRBJ2-2; CDR3aa: ASSTTGGTGELF